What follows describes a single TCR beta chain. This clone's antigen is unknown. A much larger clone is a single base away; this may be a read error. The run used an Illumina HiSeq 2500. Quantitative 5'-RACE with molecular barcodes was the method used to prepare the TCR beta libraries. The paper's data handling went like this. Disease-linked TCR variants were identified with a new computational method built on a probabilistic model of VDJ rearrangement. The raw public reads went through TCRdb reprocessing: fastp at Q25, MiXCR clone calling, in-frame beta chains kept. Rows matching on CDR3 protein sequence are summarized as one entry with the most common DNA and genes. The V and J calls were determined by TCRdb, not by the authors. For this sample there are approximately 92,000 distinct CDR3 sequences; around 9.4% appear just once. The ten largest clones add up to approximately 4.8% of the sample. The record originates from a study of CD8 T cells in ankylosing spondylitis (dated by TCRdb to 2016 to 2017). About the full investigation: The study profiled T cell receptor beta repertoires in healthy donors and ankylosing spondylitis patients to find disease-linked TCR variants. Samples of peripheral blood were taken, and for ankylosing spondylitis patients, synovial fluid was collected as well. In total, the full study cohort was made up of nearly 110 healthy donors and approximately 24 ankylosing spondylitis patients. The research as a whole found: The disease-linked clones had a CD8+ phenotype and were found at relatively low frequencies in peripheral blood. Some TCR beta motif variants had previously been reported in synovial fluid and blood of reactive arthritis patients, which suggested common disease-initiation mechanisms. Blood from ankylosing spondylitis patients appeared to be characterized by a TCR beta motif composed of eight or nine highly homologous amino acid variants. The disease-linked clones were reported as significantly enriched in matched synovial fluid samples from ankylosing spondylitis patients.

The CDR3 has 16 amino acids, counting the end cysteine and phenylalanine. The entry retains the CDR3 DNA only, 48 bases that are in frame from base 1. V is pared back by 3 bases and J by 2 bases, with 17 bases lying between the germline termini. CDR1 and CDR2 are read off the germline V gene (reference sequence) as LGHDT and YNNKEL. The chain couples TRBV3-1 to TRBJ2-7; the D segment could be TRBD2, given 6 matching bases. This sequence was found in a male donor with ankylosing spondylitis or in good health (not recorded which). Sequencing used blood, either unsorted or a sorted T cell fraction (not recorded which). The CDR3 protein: CASSHGISGAPYEQYF. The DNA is TGTGCCAGCAGCCACGGGATTAGCGGTGCCCCCTACGAGCAGTACTTC.